The 9 T cell receptor beta chains in this list originate from one sample, sequenced in a study of blood T cell repertoires in COVID-19 (TCRdb year 2020). Library prep was done by the immunoSEQ multiplex PCR assay. TCRdb obtained this table from immuneACCESS and retained in-frame rearrangements with V and J assigned. These tables miss some clones; where compared with another copy, unresolved V genes account for less than half of the shortfall, and the remainder is unexplained. Within this sample are over 100,000 clones, with roughly nine tenths of them counted one time only. Together, the top ten hold 3.5% to 4.5% of the sample. Sequenced sample: peripheral blood. These receptors were obtained from a man in his forties with acute or convalescent COVID-19.

This sequence joins TRBV6-5 and TRBJ1-2; 8 bases are a match to TRBD1. This CDR3 spans 15 amino acids. V lost 6 bases, J lost 3 bases, and 9 bases stayed unmatched. CDR1 is MNHEY, CDR2 SVGAGI, per germline. The CDR3 DNA follows: TGTGCCAGCAGCGAGACCGGGACAGGTTACTATGGCTACACCTTC. It specifies CASSETGTGYYGYTF.

The rearrangement links TRBV2 to TRBJ1-5; 8 nucleotides agree with TRBD1. J was trimmed by 2 bases and V by 6 bases; bases with no gene match: 9. Germline loops: CDR1 SNHLY, CDR2 FYNNEI. The length of the CDR3 is 16 residues. The CDR3 region has the DNA TGTGCCAGCAGGGGGAACGGACAGGGAGGCAATCAGCCCCAGCATTTT. The encoded protein is CASRGNGQGGNQPQHF.

This clone appeared a single time. CDR3 DNA sequence: TGTGCCTGGAGTGTACGGACAGGGGGTGGAGGGGCTTTCTTT. Translating gives CAWSVRTGGGGAFF. The V gene is TRBV30, the J gene TRBJ1-1; 10 bases are a match to TRBD1. Trimming cost V 0 bases and J 11 bases; bases outside gene matches: 9. CDR3 length equals 14 residues. From germline, CDR1 is GTSNPN and CDR2 SVGIG (reference sequence).

This clone was detected once. This rearrangement joins TRBV6-5 to TRBJ2-4, with TRBD1 as a possible D gene (6 bases). This CDR3 has 15 amino acids. V dropped 5 bases and J dropped 3 bases, with 14 bases sitting between them. The germline gives CDR1 MNHEY, CDR2 SVGAGI. The chain's CDR3 is CASSPGQPFKNIQYF. The CDR3 nucleotides read TGTGCCAGCAGTCCCGGACAGCCGTTCAAAAACATTCAGTACTTC.

The genes are TRBV7-2 and TRBJ1-2, with TRBD1 as a possible D gene (6 bases). With 5 bases removed from V and 3 bases from J, the gap between germline ends came to 19 bases. This CDR3 has 16 amino acids. Germline V lookup: CDR1 SGHTA, CDR2 FQGNSA. The DNA of the CDR3 is TGTGCCAGCAGCCGGGACACCTCTGCAAGGGACTATGGCTACACCTTC. Translation: CASSRDTSARDYGYTF.

CDR3: CASSPRTGGETQYF. DNA for the CDR3: TGTGCCAGCAGCCCCCGGACAGGGGGTGAGACCCAGTACTTC. The rearrangement uses TRBV7-8 and TRBJ2-5; 10 positions agree with TRBD1. V lost 5 bases and J lost 5; bases outside the gene matches: 5. CDR1 and CDR2 (germline): SGHVS, FQNEAQ. The CDR3 has 14 residues. The full variable domain, its missing parts supplied by reference TRBV7-8 and TRBJ2-5, is GAGVSQSPRYKVAKRGQDVALRCDPISGHVSLFWYQQALGQGPEFLTYFQNEAQLDKSGLPSDRFFAERPEGSVSTLKIQRTQQEDSAVYLCASSPRTGGETQYFGPGTRLLVL.

This clone was seen once. CDR3 loop: CASSHGTGVGANVLTF. CDR3 DNA sequence: TGTGCCAGCAGCCACGGGACAGGGGTCGGGGCCAACGTCCTGACTTTC. V usage is TRBV7-3 and J usage is TRBJ2-6; TRBD1 matches 10 bases. J gave up 4 bases and V 5 bases, and 5 bases lay outside the gene matches. Germline loops: CDR1 SGHTA, CDR2 FQGTGA. CDR3 length: 16 amino acids.

This chain links TRBV7-3 with TRBJ2-1, with a possible D match to TRBD1 (7 bases). The ends were cut back, 4 bases at V and 7 bases at J, with 17 bases in the middle. The CDR3 is made up of 15 amino acids. Germline V gene data show CDR1 as SGHTA and CDR2 as FQGTGA. CDR3 in amino acids: CASSSRGAFGNEQFF. CDR3 nucleotide sequence: TGTGCCAGCAGCTCCAGGGGGGCCTTTGGGAATGAGCAGTTCTTC.

J is TRBJ1-6 and V is TRBV6-6, with 8 bases identical to TRBD1. The CDR3 loop spans 16 amino acids. Germline CDR1 MNHNY, CDR2 SVGAGI (reference sequence). Trimming took 5 bases from V and 0 from J; bases not matched to a gene: 3. The CDR3 bases are TGTGCCAGCAGTCGACAGGGGAGCTCCTATAATTCACCCCTCCACTTT. Translation gives CASSRQGSSYNSPLHF.